This T cell receptor beta chain emerged from a study of control samples from healthy donors and cancer patients. Data came from immunoSEQ multiplex PCR; TCRdb stores just in-frame clones and leaves some out. Of about 150,000 clones detected, nearly 95% appear once; the ten largest clones hold around 2.2%. This CDR3 has 14 amino acids. Germline loops: CDR1 MDHEN, CDR2 SYDVKM. The ends lost 5 bases at V and 6 bases at J; junction bases unmatched: 5. The rearrangement links TRBV28 to TRBJ2-2, with TRBD1 matching 8 bases. The sequencing input was blood. This clonotype was sampled from a man aged 45-65 years in good health. CDR3 nucleotides: TGTGCCAGCAGTCCAGGGGGCGTCGCCGGGGAGCTGTTTTTT. Amino acid sequence: CASSPGGVAGELFF.